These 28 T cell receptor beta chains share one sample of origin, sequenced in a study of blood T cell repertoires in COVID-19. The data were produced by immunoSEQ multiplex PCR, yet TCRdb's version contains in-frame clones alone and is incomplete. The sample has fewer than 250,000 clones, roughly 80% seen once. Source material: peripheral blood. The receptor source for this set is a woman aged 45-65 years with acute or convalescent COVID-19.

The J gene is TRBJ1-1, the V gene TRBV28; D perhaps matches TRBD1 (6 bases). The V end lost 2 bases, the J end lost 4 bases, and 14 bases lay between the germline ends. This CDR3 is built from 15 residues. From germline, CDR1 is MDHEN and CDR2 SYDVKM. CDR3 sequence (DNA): TGTGCCAGCAGTTTACTCATACCGACAGGCACTGAAGCTTTCTTT. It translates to CASSLLIPTGTEAFF.

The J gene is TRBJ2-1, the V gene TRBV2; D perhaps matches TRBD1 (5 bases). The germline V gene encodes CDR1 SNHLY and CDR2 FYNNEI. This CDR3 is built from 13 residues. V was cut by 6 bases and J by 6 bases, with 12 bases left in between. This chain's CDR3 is CASSQGETNEQFF. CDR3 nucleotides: TGTGCCAGCAGCCAAGGGGAAACCAATGAGCAGTTCTTC.

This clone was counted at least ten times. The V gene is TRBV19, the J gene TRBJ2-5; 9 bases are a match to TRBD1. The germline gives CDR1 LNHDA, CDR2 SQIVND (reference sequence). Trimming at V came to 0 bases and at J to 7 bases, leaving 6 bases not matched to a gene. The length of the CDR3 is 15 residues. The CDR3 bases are TGTGCCAGTAGTATAGATCGACAGGGGGGAGGGACCCAGTACTTC. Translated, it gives CASSIDRQGGGTQYF.

CDR3: CASSPRTGGGQETQYF. In DNA form, the CDR3 reads TGTGCCAGCAGCCCGCGGACAGGGGGAGGTCAAGAGACCCAGTACTTC. This chain links TRBV5-4 with TRBJ2-5; 10 bases match TRBD1. Per germline, CDR1 SGHNT and CDR2 YYREEE (reference sequence). The CDR3 is 16 amino acids. After removal of 4 bases from V and 2 bases from J, the junction contained 8 bases not matched to a gene. The whole variable domain, filled in from reference TRBV5-4 and TRBJ2-5, reads ETGVTQSPTHLIKTRGQQVTLRCSSQSGHNTVSWYQQALGQGPQFIFQYYREEENGRGNFPPRFSGLQFPNYSSELNVNALELDDSALYLCASSPRTGGGQETQYFGPGTRLLVL.

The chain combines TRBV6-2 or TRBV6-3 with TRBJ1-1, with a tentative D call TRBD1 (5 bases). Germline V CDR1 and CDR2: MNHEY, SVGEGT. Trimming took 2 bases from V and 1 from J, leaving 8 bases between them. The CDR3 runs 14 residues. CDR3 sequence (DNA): TGTGCCAGCAGTTACCGAACAGGGAACACTGAAGCTTTCTTT. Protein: CASSYRTGNTEAFF.

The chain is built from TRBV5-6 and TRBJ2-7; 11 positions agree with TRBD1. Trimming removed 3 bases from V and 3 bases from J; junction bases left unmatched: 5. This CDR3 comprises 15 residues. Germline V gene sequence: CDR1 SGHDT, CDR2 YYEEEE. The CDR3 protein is CASSWTGGAIYEQYF. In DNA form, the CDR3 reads TGTGCCAGCAGCTGGACAGGGGGCGCGATCTACGAGCAGTACTTC. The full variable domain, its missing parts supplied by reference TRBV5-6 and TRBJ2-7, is DAGVTQSPTHLIKTRGQQVTLRCSPKSGHDTVSWYQQALGQGPQFIFQYYEEEERQRGNFPDRFSGHQFPNYSSELNVNALLLGDSALYLCASSWTGGAIYEQYFGPGTRLTVT.

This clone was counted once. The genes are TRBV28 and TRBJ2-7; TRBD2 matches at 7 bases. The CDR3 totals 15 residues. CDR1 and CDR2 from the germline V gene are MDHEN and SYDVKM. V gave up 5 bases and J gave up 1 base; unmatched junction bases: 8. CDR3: CASSASGGLSYEQYF. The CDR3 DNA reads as TGTGCCAGCAGTGCCTCGGGGGGACTTTCCTACGAGCAGTACTTC.

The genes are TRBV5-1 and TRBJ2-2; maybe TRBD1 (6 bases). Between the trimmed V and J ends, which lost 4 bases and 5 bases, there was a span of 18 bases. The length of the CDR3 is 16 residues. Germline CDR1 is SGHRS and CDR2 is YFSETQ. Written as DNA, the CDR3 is TGCGCCAGCAGCCCGGACGCAGGGGTGAGGACCGGGGAGCTGTTTTTT. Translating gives CASSPDAGVRTGELFF.

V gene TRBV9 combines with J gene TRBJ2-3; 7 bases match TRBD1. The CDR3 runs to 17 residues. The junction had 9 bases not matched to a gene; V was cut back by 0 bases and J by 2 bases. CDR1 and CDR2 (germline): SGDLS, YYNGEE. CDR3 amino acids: CASSVGTGITLTDTQYF. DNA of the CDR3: TGTGCCAGCAGCGTAGGGACAGGTATAACCCTCACAGATACGCAGTATTTT.

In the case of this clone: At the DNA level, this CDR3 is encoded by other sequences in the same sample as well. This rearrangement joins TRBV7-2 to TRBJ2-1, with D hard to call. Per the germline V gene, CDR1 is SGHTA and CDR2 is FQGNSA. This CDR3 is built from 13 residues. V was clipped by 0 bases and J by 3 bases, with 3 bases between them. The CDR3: CASSLASYNEQFF. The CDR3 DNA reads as TGTGCCAGCAGCTTAGCTAGCTACAATGAGCAGTTCTTC.

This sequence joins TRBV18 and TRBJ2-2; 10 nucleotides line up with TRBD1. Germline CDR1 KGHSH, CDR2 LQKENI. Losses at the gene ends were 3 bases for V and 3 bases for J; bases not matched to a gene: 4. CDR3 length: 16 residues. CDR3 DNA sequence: TGTGCCAGCTCACCCCGACAGGGGGCTGACACCGGGGAGCTGTTTTTT. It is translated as CASSPRQGADTGELFF.

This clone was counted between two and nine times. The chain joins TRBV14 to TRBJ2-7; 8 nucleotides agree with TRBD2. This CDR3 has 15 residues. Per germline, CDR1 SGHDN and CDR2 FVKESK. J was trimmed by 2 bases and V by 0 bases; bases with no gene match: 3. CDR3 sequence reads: CASSQEKRGTYEQYF. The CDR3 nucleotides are TGTGCCAGCAGCCAAGAAAAGCGGGGGACCTACGAGCAGTACTTC.

The CDR3 DNA sequence: TGTGCCAGCCTTAGGTTGGGACAGGGGACCTACGAGCAGTACTTC. Translation: CASLRLGQGTYEQYF. This chain connects TRBV6-6 to TRBJ2-7; 10 bases are shared with TRBD1. This CDR3 is 15 amino acids long. Germline V CDR1 and CDR2: MNHNY, SVGAGI (reference sequence). V trimming: 8 bases; J trimming: 2 bases; junction bases outside the gene matches: 9.

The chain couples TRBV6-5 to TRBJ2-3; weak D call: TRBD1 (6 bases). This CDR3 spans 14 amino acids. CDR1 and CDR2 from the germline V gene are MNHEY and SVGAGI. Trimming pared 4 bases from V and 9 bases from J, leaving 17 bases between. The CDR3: CASSSRTAARTQYF. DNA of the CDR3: TGTGCCAGCAGTTCTAGGACAGCCGCGCGAACGCAGTATTTT.

The CDR3 nucleotides read TGTGCCAGCAGCCGACCGGGACAGGGTTCGGAGACCCAGTACTTC. Its translation is CASSRPGQGSETQYF. The chain links TRBV11-2 to TRBJ2-5; TRBD1 agrees at 9 bases. CDR3 length equals 15 residues. Germline V gene lookup returns CDR1 SGHAT and CDR2 FQNNGV. V lost 5 bases and J lost 5; bases outside the gene matches: 9.

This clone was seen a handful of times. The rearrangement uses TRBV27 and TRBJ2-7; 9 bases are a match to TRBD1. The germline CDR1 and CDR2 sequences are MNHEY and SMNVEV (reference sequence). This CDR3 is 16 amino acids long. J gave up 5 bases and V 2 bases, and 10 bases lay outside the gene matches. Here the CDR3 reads CASSLPLGTGYHEQYF. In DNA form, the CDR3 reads TGTGCCAGCAGTTTACCCCTCGGGACAGGGTATCACGAGCAGTACTTC.

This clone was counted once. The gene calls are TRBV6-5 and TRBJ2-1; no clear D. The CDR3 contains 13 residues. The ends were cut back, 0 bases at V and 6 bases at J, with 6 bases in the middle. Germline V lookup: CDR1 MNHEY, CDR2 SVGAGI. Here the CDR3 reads CASSYSKRNEQFF. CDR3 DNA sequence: TGTGCCAGCAGTTACTCGAAGCGCAATGAGCAGTTCTTC.

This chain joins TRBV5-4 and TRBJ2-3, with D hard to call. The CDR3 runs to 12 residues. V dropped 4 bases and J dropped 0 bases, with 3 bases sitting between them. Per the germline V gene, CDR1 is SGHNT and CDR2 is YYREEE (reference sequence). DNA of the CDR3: TGTGCCAGCAGCCTGAGCACAGATACGCAGTATTTT. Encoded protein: CASSLSTDTQYF.

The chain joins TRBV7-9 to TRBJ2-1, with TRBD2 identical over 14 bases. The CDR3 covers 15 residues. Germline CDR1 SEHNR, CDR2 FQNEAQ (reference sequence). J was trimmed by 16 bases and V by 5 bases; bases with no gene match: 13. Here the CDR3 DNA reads TGTGCCAGCAGCCCTCCGGGACTAGCGGGAGAGGGGTCTTTCTTC. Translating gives CASSPPGLAGEGSFF.

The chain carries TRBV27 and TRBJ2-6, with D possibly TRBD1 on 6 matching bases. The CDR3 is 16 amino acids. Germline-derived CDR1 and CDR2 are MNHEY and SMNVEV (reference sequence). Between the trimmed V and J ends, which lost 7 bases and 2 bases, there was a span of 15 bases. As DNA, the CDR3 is TGTGCCAGCACCTCCGTAGGGGGAGCTGGGGCCAACGTCCTGACTTTC. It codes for CASTSVGGAGANVLTF. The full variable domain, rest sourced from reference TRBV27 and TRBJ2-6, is EAQVTQNPRYLITVTGKKLTVTCSQNMNHEYMSWYRQDPGLGLRQIYYSMNVEVTDKGDVPEGYKVSRKEKRNFPLILESPSPNQTSLYFCASTSVGGAGANVLTFGAGSRLTVL.

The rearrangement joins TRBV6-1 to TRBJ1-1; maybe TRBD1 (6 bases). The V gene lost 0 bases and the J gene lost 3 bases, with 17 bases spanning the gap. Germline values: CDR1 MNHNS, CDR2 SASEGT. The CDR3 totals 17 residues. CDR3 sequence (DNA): TGTGCCAGCAGTGAAGCGGGGGGGGCCGAGCTGCACACTGAAGCTTTCTTT. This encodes CASSEAGGAELHTEAFF.

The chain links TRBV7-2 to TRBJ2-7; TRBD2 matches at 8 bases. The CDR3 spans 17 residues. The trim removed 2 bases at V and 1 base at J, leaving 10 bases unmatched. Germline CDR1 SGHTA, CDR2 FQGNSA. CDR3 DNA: TGTGCCAGCAGCTTAAGTCGGCGGGTAGCGGGGTCCTACGAGCAGTACTTC. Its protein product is CASSLSRRVAGSYEQYF.

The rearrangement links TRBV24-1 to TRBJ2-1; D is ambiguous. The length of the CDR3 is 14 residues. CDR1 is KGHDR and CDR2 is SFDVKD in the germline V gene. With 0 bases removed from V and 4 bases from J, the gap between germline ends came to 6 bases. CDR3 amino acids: CATSDLGSYNEQFF. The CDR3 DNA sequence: TGTGCCACCAGTGATTTGGGCTCTTACAATGAGCAGTTCTTC.

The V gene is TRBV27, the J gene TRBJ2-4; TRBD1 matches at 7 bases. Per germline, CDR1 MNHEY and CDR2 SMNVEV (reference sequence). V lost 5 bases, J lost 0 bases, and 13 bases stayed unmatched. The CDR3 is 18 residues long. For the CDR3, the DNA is TGTGCCAGCAGTCCCCTCCCCGGGACAGCTGTAGCCAAAAACATTCAGTACTTC. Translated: CASSPLPGTAVAKNIQYF.

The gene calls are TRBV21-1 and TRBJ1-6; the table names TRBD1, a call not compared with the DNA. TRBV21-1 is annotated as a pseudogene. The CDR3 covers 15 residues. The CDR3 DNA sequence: TGTGCCACCTTACCCCGGGACAGATATAATTCACCCCTCCACTTT. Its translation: CATLPRDRYNSPLHF.

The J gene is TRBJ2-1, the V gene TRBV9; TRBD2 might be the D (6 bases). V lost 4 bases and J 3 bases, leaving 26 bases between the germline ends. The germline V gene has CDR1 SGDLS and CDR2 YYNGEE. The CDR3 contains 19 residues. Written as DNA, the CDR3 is TGTGCCAGCAGCTCACATAGTGGAGGGTCACAGCGGGTCTACAATGAGCAGTTCTTC. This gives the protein CASSSHSGGSQRVYNEQFF.

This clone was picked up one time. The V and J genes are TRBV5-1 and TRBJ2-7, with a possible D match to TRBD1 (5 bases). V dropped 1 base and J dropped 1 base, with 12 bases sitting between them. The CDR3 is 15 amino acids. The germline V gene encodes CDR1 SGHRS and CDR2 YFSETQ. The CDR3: CASSLRGTGSYEQYF. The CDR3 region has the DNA TGCGCCAGCAGCTTGAGAGGAACAGGATCCTACGAGCAGTACTTC.

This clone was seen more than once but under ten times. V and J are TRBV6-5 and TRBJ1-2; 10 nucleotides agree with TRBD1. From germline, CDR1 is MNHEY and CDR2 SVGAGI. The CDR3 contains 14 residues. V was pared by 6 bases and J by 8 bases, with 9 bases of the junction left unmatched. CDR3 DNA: TGTGCCAGCAGCCTGGGACAGGGGTATGGAGGCTACACCTTC. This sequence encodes CASSLGQGYGGYTF.